This is a list of T cell receptor beta chains from one sample in a study of T cells in Graves' hyperthyroidism and ophthalmopathy. MiXCR, applied by TCRdb to the multiplex PCR reads, yields one record per CDR3 protein. The table shows under 750,000 distinct CDR3 sequences, with 18% occurring only once. Sequenced input: blood. The source is a woman in her forties or fifties with Graves' hyperthyroidism that later progressed to Graves' ophthalmopathy. CDR3s include the opening cysteine and the closing phenylalanine or tryptophan. The D gene is left open where the match is weak. Size is stated for part of the rows, as once, few or many counts, or as a class when the clone is expanded.

V: TRBV7-9; J: TRBJ1-1; size: NA; D: NA; DNA: TGTGCCAGCACTCCGGCCGGGGGTAATGAAGCTTTCTTT; CDR3: CASTPAGGNEAFF
V: TRBV20-1; J: TRBJ2-7; size: many; D: TRBD1; DNA: TGCAGTGCTAGAAGCCCCGGGACAGGAGTCTCCTACGAGCAGTACTTC; CDR3: CSARSPGTGVSYEQYF
V: TRBV2; J: TRBJ1-3; size: few; D: TRBD1; DNA: TGTGCCAGCAGGGATGTACAGGGGGCTGGAAACACCATATATTTT; CDR3: CASRDVQGAGNTIYF
V: TRBV7-6; J: TRBJ1-1; size: NA; D: TRBD1; DNA: TGTGCCAGCAGCTTAGAGGGACAGGGGCCCACTGAAGCTTTCTTT; CDR3: CASSLEGQGPTEAFF
V: TRBV14; J: TRBJ2-1; size: NA; D: TRBD2; DNA: TGTGCCAGCAGCCAAGATCGGGGGGGGGGAACTTACAATGAGCAGTTCTTC; CDR3: CASSQDRGGGTYNEQFF
V: TRBV20-1; J: TRBJ1-1; size: many; D: NA; DNA: TGCAGTGCTAGAGCCCGGCTGAACACTGAAGCTTTCTTT; CDR3: CSARARLNTEAFF
V: TRBV7-2; J: TRBJ1-6; size: many; D: NA; DNA: TGTGCCAGCAGCTTAGACAGGAATTCACCCCTCCACTTT; CDR3: CASSLDRNSPLHF
V: TRBV20-1; J: TRBJ1-3; size: many; D: NA; DNA: TGCAGTGCTAGTACCTCTCGGACTTCTGGAAACACCATATATTTT; CDR3: CSASTSRTSGNTIYF
V: TRBV7-8; J: TRBJ2-3; size: few; D: TRBD2; DNA: TGTGCCAGCAGCTCCCATCCCCTAGCGGGGACCGATACGCAGTATTTT; CDR3: CASSSHPLAGTDTQYF
V: TRBV29-1; J: TRBJ1-1; size: many; D: TRBD1; DNA: TGCAGCGTTGAGGGACAGGGCCCTGAAGCTTTCTTT; CDR3: CSVEGQGPEAFF
V: TRBV2; J: TRBJ2-5; size: many; D: NA; DNA: TGTGCCAGCAGAACGGGCCATCAAGAGACCCAGTACTTC; CDR3: CASRTGHQETQYF
V: TRBV6-1; J: TRBJ2-3; size: many; D: TRBD1; DNA: TGTGCCAGCAGTGAAGCTACAGGGGCGGCAGATACGCAGTATTTT; CDR3: CASSEATGAADTQYF
V: TRBV7-2; J: TRBJ2-7; size: many; D: NA; DNA: TGTGCCAGCAGCTTCAGGGCCTCCTCCTACGAGCAGTACTTC; CDR3: CASSFRASSYEQYF
V: TRBV5-5; J: TRBJ2-7; size: NA; D: NA; DNA: TGTGCCAGCAGCTTTAGCCAGGGACTTGGTTCCTACGAGCAGTACTTC; CDR3: CASSFSQGLGSYEQYF
V: TRBV4-1; J: TRBJ2-7; size: few; D: NA; DNA: TGCGCCAGCAGCCTCGAACTAGCCTACGAGCAGTACTTC; CDR3: CASSLELAYEQYF
V: TRBV20-1; J: TRBJ1-1; size: many; D: NA; DNA: TGCAGTGCCGCGGCGCGGGCGAACACTGAAGCTTTCTTT; CDR3: CSAAARANTEAFF
V: TRBV7-9; J: TRBJ2-5; size: NA; D: NA; DNA: TGTGCCAGCAGCCCCCTCGGTATGGAGACCCAGTACTTC; CDR3: CASSPLGMETQYF
V: TRBV9; J: TRBJ2-3; size: few; D: NA; DNA: TGTGCCAGCAGCGCAAATGGACAGCCCTGGGGCACAGATACGCAGTATTTT; CDR3: CASSANGQPWGTDTQYF
V: TRBV19; J: TRBJ1-1; size: NA; D: TRBD1; DNA: TGTGCCAGTACCCTGGGACAGGGAACTGAAGCTTTCTTT; CDR3: CASTLGQGTEAFF
V: TRBV12-3/TRBV12-4; J: TRBJ2-2; size: many; D: TRBD1; DNA: TGTGCCAGCAGTTCCTTGACAGGGACGAACACCGGGGAGCTGTTTTTT; CDR3: CASSSLTGTNTGELFF
V: TRBV11-2; J: TRBJ2-1; size: many; D: NA; DNA: TGTGCCAGCAGCTTAGCAGGCGGGGTCGGGCCGTTCTTC; CDR3: CASSLAGGVGPFF
V: TRBV12-3/TRBV12-4; J: TRBJ1-2; size: many; D: NA; DNA: TGTGCCAGCAGTTTATCCGGGATCGGCTATGGCTACACCTTC; CDR3: CASSLSGIGYGYTF
V: TRBV2; J: TRBJ2-6; size: many; D: TRBD1; DNA: TGTGCCAGCAGTGAAGTTCAGTCAGGGGGCTTATCTGGGGCCAACGTCCTGACTTTC; CDR3: CASSEVQSGGLSGANVLTF
V: TRBV4-1; J: TRBJ1-1; size: NA; D: NA; DNA: TGCGCCAGCAGCCTAAGGGGAGGGGGAGTTGGCACTGAAGCTTTCTTT; CDR3: CASSLRGGGVGTEAFF
V: TRBV6-4; J: TRBJ1-5; size: few; D: NA; DNA: TGTGCCAGCAGTTATAGGGCGGAAAGACAGCCCCAGCATTTT; CDR3: CASSYRAERQPQHF
V: TRBV3-1; J: TRBJ2-5; size: many; D: TRBD2; DNA: TGTGCCAGCAGCCAAGATGGCCTAGCGGGGGGTCAAGAGACCCAGTACTTC; CDR3: CASSQDGLAGGQETQYF
V: TRBV7-2; J: TRBJ1-1; size: many; D: NA; DNA: TGTGCCAGCAGCTTAAGACAGGTGCTGAACACTGAAGCTTTCTTT; CDR3: CASSLRQVLNTEAFF
V: TRBV30; J: TRBJ1-2; size: NA; D: NA; DNA: TGTGCCTGGGGGGAGGGCGCGGGCAGGGGCTACACCTTC; CDR3: CAWGEGAGRGYTF
V: TRBV6-1; J: TRBJ1-2; size: many; D: NA; DNA: TGTGCCAGCAGTGAAGCGCGTCGGGGGGAGATGATATCCTATGGCTACACCTTC; CDR3: CASSEARRGEMISYGYTF
V: TRBV9; J: TRBJ2-2; size: many; D: NA; DNA: TGTGCCAGCAGCGTAGGGGCTAGCCCGAACACCGGGGAGCTGTTTTTT; CDR3: CASSVGASPNTGELFF
V: TRBV7-6; J: TRBJ2-1; size: NA; D: TRBD2; DNA: TGTGCCAGCAGGTTCGCCGGGGGGGGAGAGGACAATGAGCAGTTCTTC; CDR3: CASRFAGGGEDNEQFF
V: TRBV19; J: TRBJ1-1; size: NA; D: NA; DNA: TGTGCCAGTAGTAGGGGGGACATCCAGAACACTGAAGCTTTCTTT; CDR3: CASSRGDIQNTEAFF
V: TRBV7-2; J: TRBJ1-4; size: many; D: TRBD1; DNA: TGTGCCAGCAGCTTAGGGCCGACAGGGGGATTAGGAAAACTGTTTTTT; CDR3: CASSLGPTGGLGKLFF
V: TRBV6-6; J: TRBJ2-5; size: NA; D: NA; DNA: TGTGCCAGCAGTTACTCGAGAGGGTCCCAGGAGACCCAGTACTTC; CDR3: CASSYSRGSQETQYF
V: TRBV6-1; J: TRBJ1-3; size: NA; D: TRBD1; DNA: TGTGCCAGCCACAGGGGAGCCTCTGGAAACACCATATATTTT; CDR3: CASHRGASGNTIYF
V: TRBV11-3; J: TRBJ1-1; size: many; D: NA; DNA: TGTGCCAGCAGCCCGACCCCGAGTACTGAAGCTTTCTTT; CDR3: CASSPTPSTEAFF
V: TRBV12-3/TRBV12-4; J: TRBJ1-5; size: many; D: TRBD1; DNA: TGTGCCAGCAGTCGGACAGGGGGTGGGCCCCAGCATTTT; CDR3: CASSRTGGGPQHF
V: TRBV20-1; J: TRBJ2-1; size: many; D: NA; DNA: TGCAGTGCAGATTTGGACAGAGCTCACAATGAGCAGTTCTTC; CDR3: CSADLDRAHNEQFF
V: TRBV20-1; J: TRBJ2-4; size: few; D: NA; DNA: TGCAGTGCTAGAGATGGGAGAGCCAAAAACATTCAGTACTTC; CDR3: CSARDGRAKNIQYF
V: TRBV5-1; J: TRBJ2-7; size: few; D: NA; DNA: TGCGCCAGCAGCTTGCTTGCCGGCGGGAACTCCTACGAGCAGTACTTC; CDR3: CASSLLAGGNSYEQYF
V: TRBV5-4; J: TRBJ2-5; size: NA; D: NA; DNA: TGTGCCAGCAGCAGGACAGTGTACCAAGAGACCCAGTACTTC; CDR3: CASSRTVYQETQYF
V: TRBV7-9; J: TRBJ2-1; size: NA; D: TRBD1; DNA: TGTGCCAGCGGGGGACAGGGAAGGGAGCAGTTCTTC; CDR3: CASGGQGREQFF